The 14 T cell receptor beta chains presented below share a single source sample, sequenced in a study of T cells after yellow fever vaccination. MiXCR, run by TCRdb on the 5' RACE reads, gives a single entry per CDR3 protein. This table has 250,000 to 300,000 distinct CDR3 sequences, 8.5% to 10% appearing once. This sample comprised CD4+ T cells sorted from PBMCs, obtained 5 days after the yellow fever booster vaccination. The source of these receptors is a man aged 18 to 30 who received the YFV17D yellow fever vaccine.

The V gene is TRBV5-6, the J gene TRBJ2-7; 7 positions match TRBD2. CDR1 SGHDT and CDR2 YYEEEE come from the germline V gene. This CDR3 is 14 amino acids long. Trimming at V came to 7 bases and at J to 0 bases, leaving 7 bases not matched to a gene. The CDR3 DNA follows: TGTGCCAGCGGACTGCGGGGGACCTCCTACGAGCAGTACTTC. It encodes CASGLRGTSYEQYF.

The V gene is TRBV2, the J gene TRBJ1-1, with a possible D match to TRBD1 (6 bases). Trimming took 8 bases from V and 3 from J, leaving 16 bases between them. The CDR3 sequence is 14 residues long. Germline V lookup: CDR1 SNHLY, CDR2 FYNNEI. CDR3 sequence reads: CASVPQGSDTEAFF. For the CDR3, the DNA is TGTGCCAGCGTTCCACAGGGTTCGGACACTGAAGCTTTCTTT.

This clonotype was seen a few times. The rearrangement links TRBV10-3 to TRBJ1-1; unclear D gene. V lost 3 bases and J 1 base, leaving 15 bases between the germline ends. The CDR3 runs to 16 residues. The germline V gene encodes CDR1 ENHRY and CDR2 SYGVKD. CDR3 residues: CAISEQFGRENTEAFF. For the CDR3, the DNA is TGTGCCATCAGTGAACAATTCGGCAGAGAGAACACTGAAGCTTTCTTT.

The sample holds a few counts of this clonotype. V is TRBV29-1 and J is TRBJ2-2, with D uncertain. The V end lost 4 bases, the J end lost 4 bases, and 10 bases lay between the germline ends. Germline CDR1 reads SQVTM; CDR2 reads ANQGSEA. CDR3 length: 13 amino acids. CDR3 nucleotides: TGCAGCGTTGGCAGGCCCCTCACCGGGGAGCTGTTTTTT. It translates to CSVGRPLTGELFF.

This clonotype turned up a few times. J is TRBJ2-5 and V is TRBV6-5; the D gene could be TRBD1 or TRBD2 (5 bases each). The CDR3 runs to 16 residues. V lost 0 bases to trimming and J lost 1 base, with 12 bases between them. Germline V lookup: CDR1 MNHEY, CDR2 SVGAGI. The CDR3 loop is CASSYSSGRIQETQYF. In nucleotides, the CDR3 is TGTGCCAGCAGTTACTCGTCGGGACGGATCCAAGAGACCCAGTACTTC.

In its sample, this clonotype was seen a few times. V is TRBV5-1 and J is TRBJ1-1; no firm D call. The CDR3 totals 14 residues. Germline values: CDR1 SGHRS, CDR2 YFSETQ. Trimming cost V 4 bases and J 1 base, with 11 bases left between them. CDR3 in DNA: TGCGCCAGCAGCCCGTCCGTGGGGAACACTGAAGCTTTCTTT. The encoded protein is CASSPSVGNTEAFF. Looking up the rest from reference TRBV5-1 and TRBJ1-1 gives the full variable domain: KAGVTQTPRYLIKTRGQQVTLSCSPISGHRSVSWYQQTPGQGLQFLFEYFSETQRNKGNFPGRFSGRQFSNSRSEMNVSTLELGDSALYLCASSPSVGNTEAFFGQGTRLTVV.

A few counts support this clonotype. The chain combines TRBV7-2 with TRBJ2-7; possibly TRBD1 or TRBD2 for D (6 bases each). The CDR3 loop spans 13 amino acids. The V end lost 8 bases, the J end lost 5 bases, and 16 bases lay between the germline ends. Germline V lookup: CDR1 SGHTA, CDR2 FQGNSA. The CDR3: CASLKGGFDEQYF. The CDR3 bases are TGTGCCAGCCTAAAGGGGGGATTTGACGAGCAGTACTTC.

The CDR3 region is CASRGQGRTGELFF. The CDR3 DNA is TGTGCCAGCAGGGGACAGGGTCGAACCGGGGAGCTGTTTTTT. This chain links TRBV3-1 with TRBJ2-2; 9 nucleotides agree with TRBD1. The germline gives CDR1 LGHDT, CDR2 YNNKEL (reference sequence). The length of the CDR3 is 14 residues. J lost 5 bases, V lost 6 bases, and 4 bases had no gene match.

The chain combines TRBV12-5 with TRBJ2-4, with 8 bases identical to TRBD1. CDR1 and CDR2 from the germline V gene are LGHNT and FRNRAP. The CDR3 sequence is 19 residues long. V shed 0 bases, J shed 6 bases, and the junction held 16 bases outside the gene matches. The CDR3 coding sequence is TGTGCTAGTGGTTTGGTACTCCGGAGCCAGGGGGCGTCTAGAAACATTCAGTACTTC. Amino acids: CASGLVLRSQGASRNIQYF.

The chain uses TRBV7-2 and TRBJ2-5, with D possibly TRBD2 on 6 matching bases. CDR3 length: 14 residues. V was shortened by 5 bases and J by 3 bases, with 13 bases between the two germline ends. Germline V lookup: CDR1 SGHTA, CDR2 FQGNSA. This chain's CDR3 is CASSGVGGEETQYF. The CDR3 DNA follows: TGTGCCAGCAGCGGTGTCGGGGGAGAAGAGACCCAGTACTTC.

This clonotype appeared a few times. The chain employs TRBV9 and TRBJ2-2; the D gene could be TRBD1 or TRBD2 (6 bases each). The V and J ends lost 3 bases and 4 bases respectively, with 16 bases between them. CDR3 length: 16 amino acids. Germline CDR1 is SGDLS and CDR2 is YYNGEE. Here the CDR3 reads CASSEWGAGATGELFF. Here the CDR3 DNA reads TGTGCCAGCAGCGAGTGGGGGGCAGGGGCCACCGGGGAGCTGTTTTTT.

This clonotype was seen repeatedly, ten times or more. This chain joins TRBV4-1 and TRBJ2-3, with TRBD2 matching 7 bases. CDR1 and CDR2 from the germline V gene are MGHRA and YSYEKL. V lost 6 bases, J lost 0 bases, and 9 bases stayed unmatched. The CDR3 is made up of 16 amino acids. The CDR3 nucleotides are TGCGCCAGCAGACTGAATCCGGGACTAAGCACAGATACGCAGTATTTT. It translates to CASRLNPGLSTDTQYF.

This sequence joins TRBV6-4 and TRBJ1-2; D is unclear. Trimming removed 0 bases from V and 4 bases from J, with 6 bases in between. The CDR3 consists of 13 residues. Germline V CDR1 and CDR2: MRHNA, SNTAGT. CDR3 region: CASSDSGSYGYTF. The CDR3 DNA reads TGTGCCAGCAGTGACTCGGGGAGCTATGGCTACACCTTC.

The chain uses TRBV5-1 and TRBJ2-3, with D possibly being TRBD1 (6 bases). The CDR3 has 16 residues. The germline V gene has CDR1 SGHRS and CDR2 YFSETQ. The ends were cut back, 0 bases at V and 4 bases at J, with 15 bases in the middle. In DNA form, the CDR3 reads TGCGCCAGCAGCTTGGGACAGGCGACTGGGGCAGATACGCAGTATTTT. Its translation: CASSLGQATGADTQYF.